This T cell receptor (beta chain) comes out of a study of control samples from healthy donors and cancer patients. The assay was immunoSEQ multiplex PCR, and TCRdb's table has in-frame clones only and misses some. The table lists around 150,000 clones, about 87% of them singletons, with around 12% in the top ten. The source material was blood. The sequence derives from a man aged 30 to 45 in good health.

CDR3 sequence reads: CASSPHSTDTQYF. The CDR3 nucleotides read TGTGCCAGCAGTCCCCACTCCACAGATACGCAGTATTTT. V usage is TRBV27 and J usage is TRBJ2-3; D gene unclear. CDR1 is MNHEY and CDR2 is SMNVEV in the germline V gene (reference sequence). This CDR3 comprises 13 residues. The V and J ends lost 5 bases and 2 bases respectively, with 8 bases between them.